This entry is about one TCR beta chain. This clonotype was detected ten times or more. No cognate antigen has been identified for it. No base-level quality is on record; no much larger clone is a single base apart. Trimming takes 5 bases from V and 4 bases from J, and the germline ends sit 11 bases apart. The CDR3 covers 13 residues, taking in both the cysteine and the phenylalanine. Only the CDR3 part of the read is kept: 39 bases, read in frame from the first base. According to the germline V gene, CDR1 reads SGHVS and CDR2 reads FQNEAQ. Ophthalmopathy patients had moderately to severely active disease, Clinical Activity Score of at least 3, NOSPECS grade of at least 4, and duration under 3 months. Patients with uncontrolled infections, other autoimmune diseases, pregnancy or lactation were excluded. Clinical symptoms, serum thyroxine and TRAb, thyroid ultrasound, and orbital computed tomography formed the basis for the diagnoses. PBMCs were separated from under 11 ml of fresh peripheral blood using Ficoll-Paque density gradient centrifugation. Total RNA was extracted with Trizol reagent, and quality was checked on an Agilent 2100 Bioanalyzer.

Amplification of TCR beta CDR3 regions was carried out from RNA transcripts. The TCR CDR3 was subjected to a first round of RT-PCR using the HTBI primer set and the Qiagen OneStep RT-PCR kit. The libraries were constructed in a second round of multiplex PCR and then size-selected and purified. Sequencing of the libraries was done on an Illumina HiSeq2000 using paired-end 100 bp reads. The source study handled its data this way. SOAPnuke was used to process the raw data, with reads discarded if the reads contained adapters or uncalled bases, had a mean Phred below 15, or lacked an exact constant-primer or identifier match. High-quality paired reads were merged with COPE v1.2.5, and unique nucleotide sequences were defined as clonotypes. Clonotypes were aligned to IMGT TRBV, TRBD and TRBJ reference segments using MiTCR v1.1. Only V-J combinations with frequency above 0.0001, covering about 99% of repertoires, were analysed. The TCS score was defined as the ratio of F50 (clonal expansion) to E x V (chaos), calculated using BLOSUM62-based TCRdist between CDR3 peptides within each V-J. Welch's t-statistics and random forest reduced 450 to 600 V-J features to 13, which were used in a naive Bayes classifier (R e1071). The public reads were reanalyzed by TCRdb: fastp trimming at Q25, MiXCR alignment, in-frame beta chains only. All rows with the same CDR3 protein become a single entry with the most common DNA and genes. TCRdb's processing, not the study's, gives the V and J calls here. The sample table lists about 640,000 distinct CDR3 sequences, about a fifth of them with a count of one. Approximately 30% of the sample is taken by the ten largest.

These data originate in a study of T cells in Graves' hyperthyroidism and ophthalmopathy (dated by TCRdb to about 2019). Regarding the research as a whole: Peripheral blood samples were taken at initial diagnosis, before any treatment was given. Prospective prediction of ophthalmopathy was tested in an independent validation cohort of under 20 hyperthyroidism patients and 17 patients who later progressed to ophthalmopathy. Following sampling, methimazole starting at 30 mg daily was given to hyperthyroidism patients, and high-dose intravenous methylprednisolone was given to ophthalmopathy patients. The paper describes TCR Vbeta CDR3 sequencing of 120 to 150 peripheral blood samples, made up of about 40 ophthalmopathy patients, more than 70 hyperthyroidism patients and some 17 progressor patients. The roughly 100 discovery patients were randomly divided into training and test sets at a 7:3 ratio. In about 6 Graves' hyperthyroidism patients, the study also compared T-cell repertoires from thyroid tissue with T-cell repertoires from blood. A discovery cohort of about a hundred patients, 43 with Graves' ophthalmopathy and approximately 55 with stable Graves' hyperthyroidism, was used to find distinguishing TCR V-J signatures.

Study-wide findings and limitations: Sample size was not statistically predetermined, and blinding of investigators to group allocation was not performed. In cross-validation, a model built on a 13 V-J signature told ophthalmopathy apart from stable hyperthyroidism with approximately 90% sensitivity and roughly 83% specificity, and in testing the same model reached 80%/75%. During validation, the model predicted progression to ophthalmopathy a median of approximately 6 months ahead of onset, with approximately 70% sensitivity and 72% to 85% specificity. Most expanded thyroid clonotypes (frequency above 0.001) were also detected in blood, suggesting blood repertoires may reflect thyroid immune responses.

Input material: blood. The chain links TRBV7-8 with TRBJ1-2, with TRBD1 tentatively as D gene (5 bases match). The sequence came from a young man with Graves' ophthalmopathy. The sequence in DNA is TGTGCCAGCAGCCGCGACAGAATCTATGGCTACACCTTC. It translates as CASSRDRIYGYTF.